A selection of T cell receptor beta chains follows, all from one sample in a study of molecular identifiers for immune sequencing clone quantification. TCRdb fed the PCR reads into MiXCR, producing one record per CDR3 protein. The sample shows just under 650,000 distinct CDR3 sequences, about 20% of them seen only once. The sample was naive CD8+ T cells from blood, with Jurkat cell RNA spiked in. These TCRs come from a human donor in good health. Some libraries in this study had Jurkat cell RNA spiked in. CDR3s include the opening cysteine and the closing phenylalanine or tryptophan. D genes are given only for firm matches. Not all rows give a size; the values are once, few, many and, for expanded clones, a class.

V: TRBV9; J: TRBJ2-1; length: 13; size: .; D: .; DNA: TGTGCCAGCAGCCCCCCCCTCGCAAGAGAGCAGTTCTTC; CDR3: CASSPPLAREQFF
V: TRBV20-1; J: TRBJ2-7; length: 15; size: many; D: .; DNA: TGCAGTGCTAGAGATCCCGACAGGAGCTCCTACGAGCAGTACTTC; CDR3: CSARDPDRSSYEQYF
V: TRBV2; J: TRBJ2-3; length: 16; size: many; D: TRBD2; DNA: TGTGCCAGCAGTGATCCCGGACTAGTAGGCACAGATACGCAGTATTTT; CDR3: CASSDPGLVGTDTQYF
V: TRBV27; J: TRBJ2-7; length: 11; size: .; D: .; DNA: TGTGCCAGCTCAATGGGGAACGAGCAGTACTTC; CDR3: CASSMGNEQYF
V: TRBV6-4; J: TRBJ2-7; length: 13; size: few; D: .; DNA: TGTGCCAGCAGCCTTGGCGCGGGGTTCGAGCAGTACTTC; CDR3: CASSLGAGFEQYF
V: TRBV5-6; J: TRBJ2-2; length: 13; size: .; D: .; DNA: TGTGCCAGCAGCGTCGGGACACCTGAGAAGCTGTTTTTT; CDR3: CASSVGTPEKLFF
V: TRBV13; J: TRBJ2-7; length: 12; size: many; D: .; DNA: TGTGCCAGCAGCTTAGCCCGACTGGAGCAGTACTTC; CDR3: CASSLARLEQYF
V: TRBV20-1; J: TRBJ2-7; length: 14; size: many; D: .; DNA: TGCAGTGCCCCACCCCCGGACAGTCTTCGGGAGCAGTACTTC; CDR3: CSAPPPDSLREQYF
V: TRBV6-2/TRBV6-3; J: TRBJ1-2; length: 14; size: few; D: .; DNA: TGTGCCAGCAGTTACGGAGGGGCGTTATATGGCTACACCTTC; CDR3: CASSYGGALYGYTF
V: TRBV13; J: TRBJ2-2; length: 14; size: .; D: .; DNA: .; CDR3: CASSFGQGTGELSF
V: TRBV29-1; J: TRBJ2-3; length: 16; size: many; D: TRBD2; DNA: TGCAGCGGTCTAGCGGGAGTGGCGGGGAGCACAGATACGCAGTATTTT; CDR3: CSGLAGVAGSTDTQYF
V: TRBV4-3; J: TRBJ1-2; length: 16; size: many; D: .; DNA: TGCGCCAGCAGCCCGTTAGTCGGGCCTACTAACTATGGCTACACCTTC; CDR3: CASSPLVGPTNYGYTF
V: TRBV6-5; J: TRBJ2-3; length: 16; size: many; D: TRBD2; DNA: TGTGCCAGCAGTTTAGGGGGGACTAGCGGCACAGATACGCAGTATTTT; CDR3: CASSLGGTSGTDTQYF
V: TRBV27; J: TRBJ2-3; length: 16; size: few; D: TRBD2; DNA: TGTGCCAGCAGTCGCGGACTAGCGGGGGGGGGAGATACGCAGTATTTT; CDR3: CASSRGLAGGGDTQYF
V: TRBV19; J: TRBJ1-5; length: 16; size: many; D: .; DNA: TGTGCCAGTAGTTCAATGGACAGTTATGACAATCAGCCCCAGCATTTT; CDR3: CASSSMDSYDNQPQHF
V: TRBV5-4; J: TRBJ2-7; length: 16; size: many; D: TRBD2; DNA: TGTGCCAGCAGCCCTGGGAATAGCGGGGGCTCCTACGAGCAGTACTTC; CDR3: CASSPGNSGGSYEQYF
V: TRBV7-3; J: TRBJ2-7; length: 15; size: .; D: .; DNA: TGTGCCAGCAGTCAAGGACTTACCAATATCGACGAGCAGTACTTC; CDR3: CASSQGLTNIDEQYF
V: TRBV10-2; J: TRBJ2-3; length: 18; size: few; D: TRBD2; DNA: TGCGCCAGCACCCTGGGACTAGCGGGGGGGCGGGTCACAGATACGCAGTATTTT; CDR3: CASTLGLAGGRVTDTQYF
V: TRBV12-3/TRBV12-4; J: TRBJ2-2; length: 16; size: few; D: .; DNA: TGTGCCAGCAGTTCGGTTGGCAGCTGGAACACCGGGGAGCTGTTTTTT; CDR3: CASSSVGSWNTGELFF
V: TRBV4-1; J: TRBJ2-7; length: 13; size: many; D: TRBD1; DNA: TGCGCCAGCAGCCAAGATTCGGGGACAGGGGAGTACTTC; CDR3: CASSQDSGTGEYF
V: TRBV20-1; J: TRBJ2-7; length: 15; size: .; D: .; DNA: TGCAGTGCTAGAGATTGGTTCGGCGACTCCTACGAGCAGTACTTC; CDR3: CSARDWFGDSYEQYF
V: TRBV20-1; J: TRBJ2-7; length: 14; size: many; D: .; DNA: TGCAGTGCTAGAGATATAGGTGGGTCCTACGAGCAGTACTTC; CDR3: CSARDIGGSYEQYF
V: TRBV27; J: TRBJ1-4; length: 14; size: .; D: .; DNA: TGTGCCAGCAGCCCAGGGGTGGCTAATGAAAAACTGTTTTTT; CDR3: CASSPGVANEKLFF
V: TRBV12-5; J: TRBJ1-4; length: 16; size: many; D: TRBD1; DNA: TGTGCTAGTGGTTTGGCCCACGGAGGGGGCGGTGAAAAACTGTTTTTT; CDR3: CASGLAHGGGGEKLFF
V: TRBV27; J: TRBJ2-1; length: 16; size: many; D: TRBD2; DNA: TGTGCCAGCAGTTTATACCCTAGCGGGGGGCACAATGAGCAGTTCTTC; CDR3: CASSLYPSGGHNEQFF
V: TRBV28; J: TRBJ1-2; length: 14; size: many; D: .; DNA: TGTGCCAGCAGTTTAGCATCAGGTCTCTATGGCTACACCTTC; CDR3: CASSLASGLYGYTF
V: TRBV7-9; J: TRBJ1-2; length: 15; size: .; D: .; DNA: TGTGCCAGCAGCTTTTTGGGGGTTATTAACTATGTCTACACCTTC; CDR3: CASSFLGVINYVYTF
V: TRBV6-5; J: TRBJ1-1; length: 14; size: many; D: TRBD1; DNA: TGTGCCAGCGGGAAGACAGGGCTGAACACTGAAGCTTTCTTT; CDR3: CASGKTGLNTEAFF
V: TRBV7-2; J: TRBJ2-6; length: 18; size: many; D: .; DNA: TGTGCCAGCAGCTTAGATATTGACAGACCCTCTGGGGCCAACGTCCTGACTTTC; CDR3: CASSLDIDRPSGANVLTF
V: TRBV20-1; J: TRBJ2-7; length: 14; size: many; D: TRBD2; DNA: TGCAGTGCTAGATTGCGGGAGCCTCCTCGCGAGCAGTACTTC; CDR3: CSARLREPPREQYF
V: TRBV7-9; J: TRBJ1-1; length: 16; size: .; D: .; DNA: TGTGCCAGCAGCTTTCCTCTCCAGGGCTTGAGCACTGAAGCTTTCTTT; CDR3: CASSFPLQGLSTEAFF
V: TRBV5-4; J: TRBJ2-7; length: 16; size: few; D: TRBD2; DNA: TGTGCCAGCAGCTCCGGGACTAGCGGGGGAACCTACGAGCAGTACTTC; CDR3: CASSSGTSGGTYEQYF
V: TRBV4-2; J: TRBJ2-5; length: 16; size: few; D: TRBD2; DNA: TGTGCCAGCAGCCGAGAACTAGCGGGGGCAAAAGAGACCCAGTACTTC; CDR3: CASSRELAGAKETQYF